This T cell receptor beta chain was retrieved from a study of CD8+ T cells in alopecia areata. At the level of the study: It was oral tofacitinib, at 5 to 10 mg twice daily, that treated patients received. Study-level points and caveats: Compared with normal scalp, lesional scalp had higher clonality and more expanded CD8+ clones.

Extracted RNA was reverse transcribed into cDNA, the sequencing template. The table came from immunoSEQ multiplex PCR; TCRdb's copy has only in-frame clones and leaves some out. The data show around 100,000 clones, 45% to 65% seen once. CDR1 is SGHAT, CDR2 FQNNGV, per germline. This CDR3 contains 17 residues. V lost 1 base and J lost 3, with 18 bases in between. The table lists this clone with a few counts. Its specificity is not known. Indicated treatment: oral pan-JAK inhibitor, 5-10 mg twice daily. Here the sequenced sample was CD4+ T cells sorted from blood, taken at week 24, from a patient treated with tofacitinib. The TCR was taken from a human donor with alopecia areata. The J gene is TRBJ1-1, the V gene TRBV11-2, with D unclear. The CDR3 loop reads CASSLGLHPIGDTEAFF. DNA of the CDR3: TGTGCCAGCAGCTTAGGACTGCACCCGATTGGGGACACTGAAGCTTTCTTT. The complete variable domain, with remaining parts taken from reference TRBV11-2 and TRBJ1-1, reads EAGVAQSPRYKIIEKRQSVAFWCNPISGHATLYWYQQILGQGPKLLIQFQNNGVVDDSQLPKDRFSAERLKGVDSTLKIQPAKLEDSAVYLCASSLGLHPIGDTEAFFGQGTRLTVV.